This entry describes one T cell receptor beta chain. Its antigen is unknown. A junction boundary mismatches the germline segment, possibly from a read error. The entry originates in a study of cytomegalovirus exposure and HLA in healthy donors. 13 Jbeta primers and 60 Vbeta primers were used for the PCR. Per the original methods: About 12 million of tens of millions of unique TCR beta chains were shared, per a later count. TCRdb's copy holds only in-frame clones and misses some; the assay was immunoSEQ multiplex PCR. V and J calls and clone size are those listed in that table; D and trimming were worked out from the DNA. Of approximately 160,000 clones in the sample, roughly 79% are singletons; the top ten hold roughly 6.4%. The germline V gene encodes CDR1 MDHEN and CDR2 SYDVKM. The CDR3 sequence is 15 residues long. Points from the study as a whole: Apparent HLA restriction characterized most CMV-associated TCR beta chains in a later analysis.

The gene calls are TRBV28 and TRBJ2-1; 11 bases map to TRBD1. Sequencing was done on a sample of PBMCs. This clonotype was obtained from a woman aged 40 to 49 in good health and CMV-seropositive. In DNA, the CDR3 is TGTGCCAGCACTTTAGGACAGGGGGCGATTAATGAGCAGTTCTTC. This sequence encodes CASTLGQGAINEQFF. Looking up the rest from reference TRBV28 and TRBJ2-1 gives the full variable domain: DVKVTQSSRYLVKRTGEKVFLECVQDMDHENMFWYRQDPGLGLRLIYFSYDVKMKEKGDIPEGYSVSREKKERFSLILESASTNQTSMYLCASTLGQGAINEQFFGPGTRLTVL.